This T cell receptor (beta chain) was sequenced for a study of blood T cell repertoires in COVID-19. Study at large: Samples came from the United States, Italy and Spain, spanning acute and convalescent COVID-19. T cells, B-cell-depleted T cells, or PBMCs supplied cDNA or gDNA.

CDR1 and CDR2 (germline): SNHLY, FYNNEI. The V segment lost 11 bases and the J segment 15 bases; nucleotides outside the gene matches: 18. The CDR3 extends over 13 amino acids. Profiled with immunoSEQ multiplex PCR; TCRdb holds only in-frame clones, not every one. The table lists under 300,000 clones, roughly 84% of them singletons, with about 1.5% in the top ten. The TCR originated in a woman aged 40 to 50 who had recovered from COVID-19. The sequencing sample was made of peripheral blood. J is TRBJ2-1 and V is TRBV2, with 8 bases that match TRBD1. The CDR3 region is CASSGTGPTPPFF. DNA for the CDR3: TGTGCCTCCTCCGGGACAGGTCCCACCCCGCCGTTCTTC. The whole variable domain, filled in from reference TRBV2 and TRBJ2-1, reads EPEVTQTPSHQVTQMGQEVILRCVPISNHLYFYWYRQILGQKVEFLVSFYNNEISEKSEIFDDQFSVERPDGSNFTLKIRSTKLEDSAMYFCASSGTGPTPPFFGPGTRLTVL.